These 14 T cell receptor beta chains originate from one sample sequenced in a study of radiation and T cells in renal cell carcinoma. Some clones are missing from TCRdb's copy, which holds only in-frame ones; the method was immunoSEQ multiplex PCR. The sample lists roughly 130,000 clones, 70% to 90% occurring once. Regarding time point: blood 2 weeks post-SBRT. Indicated treatment: 15 Gy SBRT to primary tumor, nephrectomy 4 weeks later. Here the sequenced sample was blood, taken from a patient whose treatment included radiotherapy and nephrectomy. The receptors here all came from a woman aged 55-69 years with renal cell carcinoma.

This clone appeared a single time. The J gene is TRBJ2-7, the V gene TRBV5-1, with TRBD2 matching 9 bases. Trimming removed 2 bases from V and 4 bases from J; junction bases left unmatched: 7. CDR1 SGHRS and CDR2 YFSETQ come from the germline V gene. The CDR3 covers 15 residues. CDR3 amino acids: CASSLDGTSRYEQYF. The CDR3, as DNA: TGCGCCAGCAGCTTAGATGGGACTAGCAGATACGAGCAGTACTTC.

The chain joins TRBV29-1 to TRBJ2-1; 10 bases match TRBD1. CDR3 length: 12 amino acids. Trimming removed 4 bases from V and 6 bases from J; junction bases left unmatched: 0. From germline, CDR1 is SQVTM and CDR2 ANQGSEA. CDR3 nucleotide sequence: TGCAGCGTTGGGACAGGGGGCAATGAGCAGTTCTTC. Amino acids: CSVGTGGNEQFF.

This clone occurred once. The rearrangement joins TRBV27 to TRBJ2-7; TRBD2 agrees at 8 bases. Germline trimming cut 4 bases from V and 0 bases from J; bases unmatched to any gene: 8. This CDR3 is built from 16 residues. Germline-derived CDR1 and CDR2 are MNHEY and SMNVEV (reference sequence). The CDR3 is CASSSLSGGISYEQYF. The CDR3 bases are TGTGCCAGCAGTTCCCTCAGCGGGGGAATCTCCTACGAGCAGTACTTC.

In this sample, this clone turned up once. The CDR3 is CASSFRLAGSYEQYF. CDR3 coding DNA: TGTGCCAGCAGTTTTCGACTAGCGGGATCCTACGAGCAGTACTTC. The chain couples TRBV28 to TRBJ2-7; 11 nucleotides align to TRBD2. The germline V gene has CDR1 MDHEN and CDR2 SYDVKM. The J segment lost 1 base and the V segment lost 3 bases, leaving 2 bases of the junction unmatched. The CDR3 totals 15 residues.

The chain combines TRBV5-1 with TRBJ2-1, with unresolved D. V was trimmed by 6 bases and J by 2 bases, leaving 15 bases between them. The CDR3 spans 15 residues. The germline V gene encodes CDR1 SGHRS and CDR2 YFSETQ. CDR3 nucleotide sequence: TGCGCCAGCACTCAGGCGGAAGCCCCCTACAATGAGCAGTTCTTC. Translation: CASTQAEAPYNEQFF.

The V gene is TRBV19, the J gene TRBJ2-2, with 8 bases aligning to TRBD1. V lost 5 bases and J lost 4; bases outside the gene matches: 6. The CDR3 totals 15 residues. CDR1 is LNHDA, CDR2 SQIVND, per germline (reference sequence). The CDR3 DNA reads TGTGCCAGTAGTCTCCGGGACAGGTCCACCGGGGAGCTGTTTTTT. This sequence encodes CASSLRDRSTGELFF.

Only a few counts were recorded for this clone. V is TRBV6-1 and J is TRBJ2-1; D gene uncertain. CDR1 and CDR2 (germline): MNHNS, SASEGT. Between the trimmed V and J ends, which lost 7 bases and 7 bases, there was a span of 17 bases. The CDR3 is made up of 14 amino acids. In DNA, the CDR3 is TGTGCCAGCAAAATCGATCCTCCCACTAATGAGCAGTTCTTC. Protein product: CASKIDPPTNEQFF.

This chain connects TRBV5-1 to TRBJ1-1; D is unclear. Germline V CDR1 and CDR2: SGHRS, YFSETQ. V lost 3 bases, J lost 0 bases, and 18 bases lay in between. The CDR3 totals 17 residues. This chain's CDR3 is CASSWEPHPRMNTEAFF. For the CDR3, the DNA is TGCGCCAGCAGCTGGGAGCCACACCCCCGCATGAACACTGAAGCTTTCTTT.

On this clone itself: Distinct nucleotide sequences in the sample also encode this CDR3. This chain joins TRBV6-5 and TRBJ2-7; D uncertain. Trimming stripped 0 bases from V and 0 bases from J, with 6 bases between. The CDR3 spans 14 residues. Germline V gives CDR1 MNHEY, CDR2 SVGAGI. This chain's CDR3 is CASSYSRSSYEQYF. CDR3 sequence (DNA): TGTGCCAGCAGTTACTCCCGGAGCTCCTACGAGCAGTACTTC.

In this sample, this clone turned up once. The chain recombines TRBV5-4 with TRBJ2-3; tentative D call: TRBD1 (5 bases). V lost 7 bases to trimming and J lost 4 bases, with 16 bases between them. CDR1 and CDR2 from the germline V gene are SGHNT and YYREEE (reference sequence). This CDR3 region has 14 residues. As DNA, the CDR3 is TGTGCCAGCGGACACGGCACCTTAGCAGATACGCAGTATTTT. Translation: CASGHGTLADTQYF.

V and J are TRBV2 and TRBJ2-2, with D maybe TRBD2 (5 bases). With 4 bases removed from V and 4 bases from J, the gap between germline ends came to 10 bases. Germline values: CDR1 SNHLY, CDR2 FYNNEI. The CDR3 consists of 14 residues. The CDR3 here is CASSVTRGTGELFF. The CDR3 region has the DNA TGTGCCAGCAGTGTCACTCGGGGCACCGGGGAGCTGTTTTTT.

The rearrangement joins TRBV9 to TRBJ2-3; 7 bases match TRBD2. Germline-derived CDR1 and CDR2 are SGDLS and YYNGEE. After removal of 4 bases from V and 5 bases from J, the junction contained 16 bases not matched to a gene. The CDR3 consists of 17 residues. CDR3 sequence reads: CASSTRGGAGDVDTQYF. The CDR3 nucleotides read TGTGCCAGCAGCACAAGGGGAGGGGCGGGAGATGTAGATACGCAGTATTTT.

This chain uses TRBV7-9 with TRBJ2-5; the D gene is possibly TRBD1 (6 bases). The CDR3 has 16 residues. V lost 0 bases to trimming and J lost 2 bases, with 13 bases between them. Germline V gene data show CDR1 as SEHNR and CDR2 as FQNEAQ (reference sequence). CDR3 nucleotides: TGTGCCAGCAGCTTAGCCTTTACAGGACAGCAAGAGACCCAGTACTTC. It specifies CASSLAFTGQQETQYF.

The chain links TRBV2 to TRBJ1-1; TRBD1 matches 10 bases. Per germline, CDR1 SNHLY and CDR2 FYNNEI. The CDR3 covers 14 residues. The V segment lost 5 bases and the J segment 8 bases; nucleotides outside the gene matches: 8. The CDR3 loop reads CASSPGQGMTEAFF. Here the CDR3 DNA reads TGTGCCAGCAGTCCGGGACAGGGGATGACGGAAGCTTTCTTT.